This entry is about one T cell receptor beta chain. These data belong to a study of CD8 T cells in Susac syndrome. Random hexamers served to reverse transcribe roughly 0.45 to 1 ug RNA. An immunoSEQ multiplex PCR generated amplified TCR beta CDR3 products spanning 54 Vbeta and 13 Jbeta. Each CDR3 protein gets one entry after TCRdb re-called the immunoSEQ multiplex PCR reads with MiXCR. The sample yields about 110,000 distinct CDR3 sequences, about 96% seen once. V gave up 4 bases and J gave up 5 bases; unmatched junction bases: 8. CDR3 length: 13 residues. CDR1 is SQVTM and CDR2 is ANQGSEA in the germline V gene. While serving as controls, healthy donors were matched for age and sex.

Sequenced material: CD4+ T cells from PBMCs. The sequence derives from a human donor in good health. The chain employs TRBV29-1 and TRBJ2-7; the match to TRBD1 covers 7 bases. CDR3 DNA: TGCAGCGTTGTAAGACAGGGAGTGGACGAGCAGTACTTC. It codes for CSVVRQGVDEQYF.